This T cell receptor beta chain was found in a study of T cell responses to AZD1222 COVID-19 vaccine. General study results and limits: AZD1222 recipients seropositive at baseline numbered only 5 to 7.

The CDR3 loop spans 16 amino acids. V trimming: 5 bases; J trimming: 5 bases; junction bases outside the gene matches: 12. The germline gives CDR1 MNHEY, CDR2 SMNVEV (reference sequence). About this clone: Its specificity is not known.

Profiling relied on immunoSEQ multiplex PCR, and the TCRdb table lists in-frame clones only, not all of them. The sample has 100,000 or so clones; about 88% are singletons. The origin of this receptor is an adult in good health. J is TRBJ2-7 and V is TRBV27; TRBD1 aligns across 10 bases. The sequences come from peripheral blood, collected on day 0 of AZD1222 vaccination. In DNA form, the CDR3 reads TGTGCCAGCAGTCGCGATCCGGGACAGGGGTTCAACGAGCAGTACTTC. Residues: CASSRDPGQGFNEQYF.